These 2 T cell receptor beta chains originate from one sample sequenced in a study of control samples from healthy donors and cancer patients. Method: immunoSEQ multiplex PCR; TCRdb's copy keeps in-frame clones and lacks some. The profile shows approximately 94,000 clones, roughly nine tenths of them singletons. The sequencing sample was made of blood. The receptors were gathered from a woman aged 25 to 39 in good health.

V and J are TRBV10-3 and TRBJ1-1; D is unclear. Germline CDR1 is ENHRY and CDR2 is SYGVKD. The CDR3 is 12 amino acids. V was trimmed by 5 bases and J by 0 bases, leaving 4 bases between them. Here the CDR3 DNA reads TGTGCCATCAGTAGGCTGAACACTGAAGCTTTCTTT. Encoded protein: CAISRLNTEAFF.

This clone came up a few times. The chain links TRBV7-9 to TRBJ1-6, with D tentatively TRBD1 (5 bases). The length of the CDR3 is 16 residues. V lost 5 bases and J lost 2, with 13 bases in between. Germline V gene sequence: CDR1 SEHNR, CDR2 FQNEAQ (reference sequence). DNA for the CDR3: TGTGCCAGCAGCCCCTCCGGGGGTGCCTATAATTCACCCCTCCACTTT. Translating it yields CASSPSGGAYNSPLHF.